Reported below is one T cell receptor beta chain. The antigen is unknown. This sample is part of a study of beta chain features in type 1 diabetes. The CDR3 totals 13 residues. The germline CDR1 and CDR2 sequences are SQVTM and ANQGSEA. V lost 0 bases, J lost 4 bases, and 1 base stayed unmatched. Expressed TCRB transcripts got sequenced, as all isolated RNA was reverse transcribed. Sequencing used immunoSEQ multiplex PCR; TCRdb keeps in-frame clones, though not all of them. The sample lists 150,000 to 170,000 clones, 10% seen once, with around 0.5% in the top ten. Points from the study as a whole: Whether HLA type affects TCRB rearrangement stayed undetermined in the present work. TCRB CDR3 length was moderately but significantly reduced in all four CD4+ subsets of Type 1 diabetes patients.

The chain couples TRBV29-1 to TRBJ1-2; 8 bases line up with TRBD1. This clonotype was sampled from a man aged 25-45 years with type 1 diabetes. The sequenced sample was central memory CD4+ T cells from blood. CDR3 in amino acids: CSVEDGTGYGYTF. The CDR3 DNA follows: TGCAGCGTTGAAGATGGGACAGGCTATGGCTACACCTTC.